These 30 T cell receptor beta chains originate from one sample sequenced in a study of Graves' ophthalmopathy and Graves' hyperthyroidism. Amplifying from RNA transcripts, the study obtained TCR beta CDR3 regions. HTBI-primed RT-PCR formed the first round, and a multiplex PCR formed the second. Each CDR3 protein is one row after TCRdb ran MiXCR on the multiplex PCR reads. The data contain 400,000 to 450,000 distinct CDR3 sequences, roughly 20% of them singletons. The source material was peripheral blood. These receptors were obtained from a woman under 30 with stable Graves' hyperthyroidism.

This sequence joins TRBV12-3 or TRBV12-4 and TRBJ2-5; D is undetermined. V shed 5 bases and J shed 2 bases, with 12 bases lying between them. This CDR3 contains 14 residues. As DNA, the CDR3 is TGTGCCAGCAGTCCCCGGCGAGGACAAGAGACCCAGTACTTC. Amino acids: CASSPRRGQETQYF.

This clonotype has at least ten counts. This chain joins TRBV10-3 and TRBJ2-5; tentatively, D is TRBD2 (5 bases). CDR3 length: 12 residues. Trimming removed 0 bases at V and 11 bases at J, with 10 bases between. Germline values: CDR1 ENHRY, CDR2 SYGVKD. This chain's CDR3 is CAISESRDEQYF. Here the CDR3 DNA reads TGTGCCATCAGTGAGTCGAGGGATGAGCAGTACTTC.

The chain combines TRBV6-1 with TRBJ2-7; TRBD1 matches at 8 bases. J was trimmed by 4 bases and V by 5 bases; bases with no gene match: 10. This CDR3 spans 15 amino acids. Germline V gene lookup returns CDR1 MNHNS and CDR2 SASEGT. Here the CDR3 reads CASSQTDRGRYEQYF. CDR3 sequence (DNA): TGTGCCAGCAGTCAGACAGACAGGGGCCGGTACGAGCAGTACTTC.

In its sample, this clonotype was seen many times. V usage is TRBV5-1 and J usage is TRBJ1-1, with D possibly being TRBD1 (5 bases). V lost 4 bases to trimming and J lost 1 base, with 11 bases between them. The CDR3 consists of 14 residues. Germline lookup yields CDR1 SGHRS and CDR2 YFSETQ. As DNA, the CDR3 is TGCGCCAGCAGCAAGGACACACCGAACACTGAAGCTTTCTTT. As protein: CASSKDTPNTEAFF.

This clonotype was detected a few times. The chain employs TRBV19 and TRBJ2-3, with TRBD2 matching over 9 bases. This CDR3 spans 17 amino acids. The germline V gene encodes CDR1 LNHDA and CDR2 SQIVND (reference sequence). V shed 2 bases and J 0 bases; nucleotides not matched to a gene: 6. CDR3 sequence (DNA): TGTGCCAGTAGTATAACCGGGACTAGCACGAGCACAGATACGCAGTATTTT. Translation: CASSITGTSTSTDTQYF.

The V and J genes are TRBV12-3 or TRBV12-4 and TRBJ1-1, with D perhaps matching TRBD1 (6 bases). V was pared by 5 bases and J by 6 bases, with 19 bases between. This CDR3 comprises 15 residues. In DNA, the CDR3 is TGTGCCAGCAGTCGGTCCGGGACACCGGTCGCTGAAGCTTTCTTT. This translates into CASSRSGTPVAEAFF.

This clonotype appeared many times. CDR3 residues: CASSLGRRVGNTGELFF. The CDR3 nucleotides are TGTGCCAGCAGTTTAGGTCGGAGGGTCGGTAACACCGGGGAGCTGTTTTTT. The V call is TRBV12-3 or TRBV12-4, the J call TRBJ2-2; tentatively, D is TRBD2 (6 bases). The V end lost 1 base, the J end lost 2 bases, and 14 bases lay between the germline ends. The CDR3 is 17 residues long.

This chain connects TRBV6-2 or TRBV6-3 to TRBJ2-5, with D possibly being TRBD1 (5 bases). CDR3 length equals 14 residues. Per germline, CDR1 MNHEY and CDR2 SVGEGT. Deletions cut 6 bases from V and 1 base from J, with 12 bases between. CDR3 amino acids: CASSRTLTQETQYF. CDR3 DNA: TGTGCCAGCAGCCGGACACTCACCCAAGAGACCCAGTACTTC.

The sample holds many counts of this clonotype. This chain links TRBV29-1 with TRBJ2-7; D is tentatively TRBD1 or TRBD2 (5 bases each). The CDR3 is made up of 13 amino acids. Trimming removed 4 bases at V and 3 bases at J, with 13 bases between. Germline V gene sequence: CDR1 SQVTM, CDR2 ANQGSEA. The CDR3: CSVGDRRIYEQYF. In DNA form, the CDR3 reads TGCAGCGTTGGGGACCGCCGGATCTACGAGCAGTACTTC.

The table lists this clonotype with many counts. The junction shows a germline mismatch at one end, possibly a read error. The rearrangement uses TRBV7-8 and TRBJ2-7; no definite D call. The CDR3 is made up of 12 amino acids. CDR1 and CDR2 (germline): SGHVS, FQNEAQ. CDR3 nucleotides: TGCGCCAGCAGCCCCAACTCCTACGAGCAGTACTTC. This translates into CASSPNSYEQYF.

The gene calls are TRBV6-2 or TRBV6-3 and TRBJ2-7; 9 positions match TRBD1. Unmatched junction bases numbered 14, after V lost 10 bases and J lost 7 bases. CDR1 is MNHEY, CDR2 SVGEGT, per germline. The CDR3 length is 14 residues. DNA of the CDR3: TGTGCCACAGCCGGGACAGGGAATTTGGGGGAGCAGTACTTC. Amino acid sequence: CATAGTGNLGEQYF.

This clonotype was detected many times. In DNA, the CDR3 is TGCAGTGCTATTGTAGCGGCGGCGCTTTCCTACGAGCAGTACTTC. Protein: CSAIVAAALSYEQYF. The rearrangement uses TRBV20-1 and TRBJ2-7; weak D call: TRBD2 (6 bases). The V and J ends lost 4 bases and 1 base respectively, with 17 bases between them. The CDR3 has 15 amino acids. The germline V gene has CDR1 DFQATT and CDR2 SNEGSKA (reference sequence).

A word on this clonotype: A much larger clone lies a single base off, so this may be a read error. The gene calls are TRBV29-1 and TRBJ2-5; no reliable D call. The CDR3 totals 11 residues. Germline V gene lookup returns CDR1 SQVTM and CDR2 ANQGSEA. In nucleotides, the CDR3 is TGCAGCGTTCCAAATGGAGAGACCCGGTACTTC. Amino acids: CSVPNGETRYF.

This clonotype showed up many times. This chain joins TRBV28 and TRBJ1-1; TRBD1 matches 7 bases. The germline V gene has CDR1 MDHEN and CDR2 SYDVKM. V was pared by 7 bases and J by 3 bases, with 8 bases of the junction left unmatched. The CDR3 runs to 14 residues. CDR3 in DNA: TGTGCCAGCACTTCATCGGGACAGCACACTGAAGCTTTCTTT. Residues: CASTSSGQHTEAFF.

The gene calls are TRBV28 and TRBJ2-2, with no clear D. The ends were cut back, 7 bases at V and 0 bases at J, with 6 bases in the middle. Germline CDR1 MDHEN, CDR2 SYDVKM. The CDR3 contains 13 residues. The CDR3 is CASMAANTGELFF. As DNA, the CDR3 is TGTGCCAGCATGGCAGCGAACACCGGGGAGCTGTTTTTT.

The chain links TRBV20-1 to TRBJ2-7, with 9 bases that match TRBD2. Germline loops: CDR1 DFQATT, CDR2 SNEGSKA (reference sequence). J lost 5 bases, V lost 6 bases, and 11 bases had no gene match. The CDR3 covers 14 residues. CDR3 in amino acids: CSAVTPGLANEQYV. As DNA, the CDR3 is TGCAGTGCAGTGACCCCGGGACTAGCTAACGAGCAGTACGTC.

This clonotype was seen repeatedly, ten times or more. This chain joins TRBV12-3 or TRBV12-4 and TRBJ1-2; 8 nucleotides match TRBD1. V lost 6 bases to trimming and J lost 7 bases; unmatched junction nucleotides: 7. The CDR3 is 13 amino acids. CDR3 amino acids: CASSPGTGGGYTF. The CDR3 region has the DNA TGTGCCAGCAGCCCCGGGACAGGAGGTGGCTACACCTTC.

The chain combines TRBV6-1 with TRBJ1-2, with D tentatively TRBD1 (6 bases). CDR1 is MNHNS, CDR2 SASEGT, per germline. The ends were cut back, 0 bases at V and 8 bases at J, with 13 bases in the middle. The CDR3 totals 14 residues. The CDR3 sequence is CASSEAPGGSGYTF. The CDR3 DNA reads as TGTGCCAGCAGTGAAGCCCCGGGGGGCTCAGGCTACACCTTC.

This clonotype came up many times. The chain recombines TRBV11-1 with TRBJ2-4, with no clear D. The CDR3 sequence is 11 residues long. Germline CDR1 is SGHAT and CDR2 is FQDESV (reference sequence). V was pared by 6 bases and J by 8 bases, with 8 bases between. The CDR3 loop reads CASRRADIQYF. The CDR3 DNA reads TGTGCCAGCAGACGGGCGGACATTCAGTACTTC.

This clonotype was seen many times. The gene calls are TRBV20-1 and TRBJ1-2, with 9 bases aligning to TRBD1. The CDR3 covers 13 residues. With 2 bases clipped from V and 8 bases from J, the junction kept 6 bases outside the gene matches. CDR1 and CDR2 (germline): DFQATT, SNEGSKA (reference sequence). CDR3 coding DNA: TGCAGTGCTAGAACCGACAGGGGGAGAGGCTACACCTTC. Translated, it gives CSARTDRGRGYTF.

The sample holds many counts of this clonotype. CDR3 sequence: CASSEESGKNTGELFF. The DNA of the CDR3 is TGTGCCAGCAGTGAGGAGAGCGGGAAGAACACCGGGGAGCTGTTTTTT. The chain combines TRBV2 with TRBJ2-2; 7 nucleotides agree with TRBD2. V dropped 3 bases and J dropped 1; count of bases not matched to a gene: 5. The CDR3 has 16 residues. Looked up from germline, CDR1 is SNHLY and CDR2 is FYNNEI. Full variable domain (outside the CDR3, taken from reference TRBV2 and TRBJ2-2): EPEVTQTPSHQVTQMGQEVILRCVPISNHLYFYWYRQILGQKVEFLVSFYNNEISEKSEIFDDQFSVERPDGSNFTLKIRSTKLEDSAMYFCASSEESGKNTGELFFGEGSRLTVL.

This clonotype appeared many times. The chain recombines TRBV7-3 with TRBJ2-5, with 8 bases that match TRBD2. CDR3 size: 21 residues. The germline CDR1 and CDR2 sequences are SGHTA and FQGTGA. Trimming at V came to 4 bases and at J to 0 bases, leaving 22 bases not matched to a gene. As DNA, the CDR3 is TGTGCCAGCAGCTCACAAGACCCAATCGGACTAGCAAGACTGTACCAAGAGACCCAGTACTTC. It is translated as CASSSQDPIGLARLYQETQYF.

In its sample, this clonotype was seen many times. The genes are TRBV25-1 and TRBJ2-3; no reliable D call. The CDR3 is 16 amino acids. In germline, CDR1 is MGHDK, CDR2 SYGVNS. V gave up 5 bases and J gave up 5 bases, with 20 bases separating them. CDR3 in amino acids: CASSTKGEPLGDTQYF. The CDR3 DNA is TGTGCCAGCAGTACGAAAGGCGAGCCTTTGGGAGATACGCAGTATTTT.

The sample holds many counts of this clonotype. The J gene is TRBJ1-2, the V gene TRBV20-1; D may be TRBD1 (6 bases). Trimming left V 0 bases short and J 5 bases short, with 22 bases between. This CDR3 has 17 residues. Germline V gene data show CDR1 as DFQATT and CDR2 as SNEGSKA (reference sequence). The CDR3 DNA reads as TGCAGTGCTAGAGACCCGGGGACGGGGGCTGATGGGTATGGCTACACCTTC. As protein: CSARDPGTGADGYGYTF.

The table lists this clonotype with a count of one. CDR3: CASRGQGNGYTF. In DNA, the CDR3 is TGTGCCAGCAGGGGACAGGGGAATGGCTACACCTTC. This chain joins TRBV2 and TRBJ1-2; 10 bases map to TRBD1. V was clipped by 6 bases and J by 6 bases; unmatched bases: 1. The CDR3 sequence is 12 residues long. CDR1 is SNHLY, CDR2 FYNNEI, per germline. Complete variable domain (other parts from reference TRBV2 and TRBJ1-2): EPEVTQTPSHQVTQMGQEVILRCVPISNHLYFYWYRQILGQKVEFLVSFYNNEISEKSEIFDDQFSVERPDGSNFTLKIRSTKLEDSAMYFCASRGQGNGYTFGSGTRLTVV.

This clonotype was counted a few times. The junction differs from germline at one of its ends, possibly a read error. The chain combines TRBV2 with TRBJ2-4, with unresolved D. The CDR3 sequence is 13 residues long. Germline V gives CDR1 SNHLY, CDR2 FYNNEI. For the CDR3, the DNA is TGTGCCAGCAGGATGATAGCCAAAAACATTAAGTACTTC. This encodes CASRMIAKNIKYF.

This clonotype has ten or more counts. The V call is TRBV29-1, the J call TRBJ2-7; D unresolved. CDR1 SQVTM and CDR2 ANQGSEA come from the germline V gene. This CDR3 comprises 13 residues. V shed 4 bases and J shed 6 bases, with 16 bases lying between them. In DNA, the CDR3 is TGCAGCGTTGTGCAGATACTTCAAGGCGAGCAGTACTTC. It codes for CSVVQILQGEQYF.

This clonotype was counted at least ten times. This sequence joins TRBV7-2 and TRBJ2-5; 7 bases are a match to TRBD2. Germline V CDR1 and CDR2: SGHTA, FQGNSA. The CDR3 has 16 residues. J was trimmed by 5 bases and V by 5 bases; bases with no gene match: 14. The DNA for the CDR3 is TGTGCCAGCAGCATCTACTTCGGGGGGTTGGGGGAGACCCAGTACTTC. Translation gives CASSIYFGGLGETQYF.

This clonotype was counted many times. The chain uses TRBV4-1 and TRBJ1-6, with D tentatively TRBD1 (5 bases). Germline CDR1 MGHRA, CDR2 YSYEKL. CDR3 length equals 16 residues. V was pared by 3 bases and J by 7 bases, with 16 bases between. The CDR3 loop reads CASSQSVGRANSPLHF. In DNA, the CDR3 is TGCGCCAGCAGCCAGTCAGTCGGCAGGGCCAATTCACCCCTCCACTTT.

The chain combines TRBV28 with TRBJ2-7, with D possibly called TRBD1 or TRBD2 (5 bases each). CDR1 is MDHEN and CDR2 is SYDVKM in the germline V gene. The ends were cut back, 3 bases at V and 6 bases at J, with 12 bases in the middle. The CDR3 spans 13 residues. CDR3: CASSLGVESEQYF. The DNA of the CDR3 is TGTGCCAGCAGTTTGGGGGTTGAGAGCGAGCAGTACTTC.